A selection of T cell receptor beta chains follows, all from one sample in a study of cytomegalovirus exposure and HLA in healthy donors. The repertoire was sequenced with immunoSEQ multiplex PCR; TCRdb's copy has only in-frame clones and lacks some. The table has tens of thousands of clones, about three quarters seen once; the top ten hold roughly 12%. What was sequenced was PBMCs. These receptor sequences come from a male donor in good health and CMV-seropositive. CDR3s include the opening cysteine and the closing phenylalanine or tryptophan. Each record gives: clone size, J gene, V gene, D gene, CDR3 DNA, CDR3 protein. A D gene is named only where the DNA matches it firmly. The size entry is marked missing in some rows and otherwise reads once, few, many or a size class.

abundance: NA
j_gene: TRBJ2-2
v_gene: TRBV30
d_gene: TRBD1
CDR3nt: TGTGCCTGGAGTCTCGACAGGGCGAATACCGGGGAGCTGTTTTTT
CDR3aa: CAWSLDRANTGELFF

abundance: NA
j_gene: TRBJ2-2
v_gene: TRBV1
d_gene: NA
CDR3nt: TGCACCAGCAGCCAAGCCCCGAGCACCGGGGAGCTGTTTTTT
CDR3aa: CTSSQAPSTGELFF

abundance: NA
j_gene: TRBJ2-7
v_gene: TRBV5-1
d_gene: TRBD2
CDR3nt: TGCGCCAGCAGCTTGACTACGGCGGGAGGCGAGCAGTACTTC
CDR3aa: CASSLTTAGGEQYF

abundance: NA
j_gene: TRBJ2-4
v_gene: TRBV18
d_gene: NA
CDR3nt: TGTGCCAGCTCACCCTTTGGGGCCCTAGCCAAAAACATTCAGTACTTC
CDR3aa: CASSPFGALAKNIQYF

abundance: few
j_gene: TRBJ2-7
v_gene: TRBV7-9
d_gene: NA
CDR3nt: TGTGCCAGCAGCCCATTACAGGGTTCCTACGAGCAGTACTTC
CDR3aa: CASSPLQGSYEQYF

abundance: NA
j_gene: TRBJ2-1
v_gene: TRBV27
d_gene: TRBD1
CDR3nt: TGTGCCAGCAGTCCGGGACAGGCGAGGAATGAGCAGTTCTTC
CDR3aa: CASSPGQARNEQFF

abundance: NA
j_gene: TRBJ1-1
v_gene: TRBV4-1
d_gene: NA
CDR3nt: TGCGCCAGCAGCCGAGGACAGAGCACTGAAGCTTTCTTT
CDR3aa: CASSRGQSTEAFF

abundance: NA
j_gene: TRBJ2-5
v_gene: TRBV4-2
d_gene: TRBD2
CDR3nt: TGTGCCAGCAGCCAACTAGCGGGGGCGGGCCCCCAAGAGACCCAGTACTTC
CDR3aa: CASSQLAGAGPQETQYF

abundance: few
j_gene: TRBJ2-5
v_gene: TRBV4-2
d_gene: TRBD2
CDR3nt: TGTGCCAGCAGCCAAGGCCTAGCGGGGGGTTGGGAGACCCAGTACTTC
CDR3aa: CASSQGLAGGWETQYF

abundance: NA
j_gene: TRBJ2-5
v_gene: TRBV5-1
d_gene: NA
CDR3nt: TGCGCCAGCACCCAGGGCATGGAGACCCAGTACTTC
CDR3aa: CASTQGMETQYF

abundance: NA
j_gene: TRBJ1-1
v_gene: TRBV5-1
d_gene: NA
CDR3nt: TGCGCCAGCAGCTTGGCGGCGGAAACCACTGAAGCTTTCTTT
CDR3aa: CASSLAAETTEAFF

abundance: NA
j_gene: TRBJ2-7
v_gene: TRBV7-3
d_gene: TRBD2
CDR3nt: TGTGCCAGCAGCTCGGGACTAGCGGGAGGGAATGAGCAGTACTTC
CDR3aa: CASSSGLAGGNEQYF

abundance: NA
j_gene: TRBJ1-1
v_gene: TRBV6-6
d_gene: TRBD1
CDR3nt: TGTGCCAGCAGTAGGGACAGAAGTCCGAACACTGAAGCTTTCTTT
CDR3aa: CASSRDRSPNTEAFF

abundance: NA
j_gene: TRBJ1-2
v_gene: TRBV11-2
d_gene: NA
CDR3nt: TGTGCCAGCAGCCCCCGGGGAAGGCTCTTGAGGGATTTGGGCTACACCTTC
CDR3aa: CASSPRGRLLRDLGYTF